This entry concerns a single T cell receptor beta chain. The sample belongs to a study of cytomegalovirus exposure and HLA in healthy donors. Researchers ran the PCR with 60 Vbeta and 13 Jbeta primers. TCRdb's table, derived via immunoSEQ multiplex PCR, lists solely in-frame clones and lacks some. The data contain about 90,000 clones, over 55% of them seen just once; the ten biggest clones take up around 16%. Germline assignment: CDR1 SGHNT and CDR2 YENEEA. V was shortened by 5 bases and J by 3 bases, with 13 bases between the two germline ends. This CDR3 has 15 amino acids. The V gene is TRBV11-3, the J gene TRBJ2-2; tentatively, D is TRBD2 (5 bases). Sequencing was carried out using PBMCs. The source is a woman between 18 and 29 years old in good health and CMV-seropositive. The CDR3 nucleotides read TGTGCCAGCAGCCCAGAGGGCAGCTACACCGGGGAGCTGTTTTTT. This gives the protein CASSPEGSYTGELFF.